These T cell receptor beta chains were read from a single sample in a study of regulatory T cells in long-lasting Graves disease. From the multiplex PCR reads, TCRdb called clonotypes with MiXCR, one entry per CDR3 protein. The sample has about 450,000 distinct CDR3 sequences; about 16% are singletons. A further study also used this sample, focusing on T cells in Graves' hyperthyroidism and ophthalmopathy.

This specimen consisted of peripheral blood mononuclear cells (PBMCs), obtained at new diagnosis, from a patient treated with antithyroid drugs. The receptors shown here come from a woman under 40 with Graves disease. CDR3s include the opening cysteine and the closing phenylalanine or tryptophan. The D gene is left open where the match is weak. Expanded clones are given a class, and other clones once, few, many or no size at all.

v_call: TRBV20-1; d_call: TRBD2; clone_size: many; j_call: TRBJ2-3; cdr3_aa: CSAELAGGTDTQYF; cdr3_nt: TGCAGTGCCGAATTAGCGGGAGGCACAGATACGCAGTATTTT
v_call: TRBV24-1; d_call: TRBD2; clone_size: many; j_call: TRBJ2-1; cdr3_aa: CATSDLVREGKGEQFF; cdr3_nt: TGTGCCACCAGTGATTTAGTGCGGGAGGGTAAGGGTGAGCAGTTCTTC
v_call: TRBV7-2; d_call: NA; clone_size: few; j_call: TRBJ2-5; cdr3_aa: CASSLGFWQETQYF; cdr3_nt: TGTGCCAGCAGCTTAGGGTTTTGGCAAGAGACCCAGTACTTC
v_call: TRBV27; d_call: NA; clone_size: few; j_call: TRBJ2-1; cdr3_aa: CASYSKNEQFF; cdr3_nt: TGTGCCAGCTATAGTAAAAATGAGCAGTTCTTC
v_call: TRBV28; d_call: TRBD2; clone_size: many; j_call: TRBJ2-7; cdr3_aa: CASSRTSGRHSSYEQYF; cdr3_nt: TGTGCCAGCAGTAGGACTAGCGGGAGGCATAGCTCCTACGAGCAGTACTTC
v_call: TRBV27; d_call: NA; clone_size: NA; j_call: TRBJ2-3; cdr3_aa: CASSSRDPDRTDTQYF; cdr3_nt: TGTGCCAGCAGTTCCCGGGACCCCGACCGCACAGATACGCAGTATTTT
v_call: TRBV7-6; d_call: NA; clone_size: NA; j_call: TRBJ2-2; cdr3_aa: CASSLPRGGNTGELFF; cdr3_nt: TGTGCCAGCAGCTTACCCCGAGGCGGGAACACCGGGGAGCTGTTTTTT
v_call: TRBV11-2; d_call: NA; clone_size: many; j_call: TRBJ2-1; cdr3_aa: CASSLGQTNEQFF; cdr3_nt: TGTGCCAGCAGCTTAGGGCAGACCAATGAGCAGTTCTTC
v_call: TRBV2; d_call: TRBD1; clone_size: many; j_call: TRBJ2-1; cdr3_aa: CASIWERGRHNEQFF; cdr3_nt: TGTGCCAGCATCTGGGAAAGGGGGCGGCACAATGAGCAGTTCTTC
v_call: TRBV12-3/TRBV12-4; d_call: NA; clone_size: many; j_call: TRBJ2-2; cdr3_aa: CASSLRTNRPGELFF; cdr3_nt: TGTGCCAGCAGTTTAAGGACCAACCGTCCCGGGGAGCTGTTTTTT
v_call: TRBV5-6; d_call: NA; clone_size: NA; j_call: TRBJ1-4; cdr3_aa: CASSQGRVNEKLFF; cdr3_nt: TGTGCCAGCAGCCAAGGACGAGTTAATGAAAAACTGTTTTTT
v_call: TRBV13; d_call: NA; clone_size: many; j_call: TRBJ2-7; cdr3_aa: CASSVGPSYEQYF; cdr3_nt: TGTGCCAGCAGCGTGGGTCCGAGCTACGAGCAGTACTTC
v_call: TRBV14; d_call: TRBD1; clone_size: many; j_call: TRBJ2-7; cdr3_aa: CASSPPGQNSYEQYF; cdr3_nt: TGTGCCAGCAGTCCACCGGGACAGAATTCCTACGAGCAGTACTTC
v_call: TRBV20-1; d_call: TRBD2; clone_size: many; j_call: TRBJ2-1; cdr3_aa: CSAPRGGRGPGSYNEQFF; cdr3_nt: TGCAGTGCCCCGAGGGGCGGGAGGGGACCCGGGTCCTACAATGAGCAGTTCTTC
v_call: TRBV5-1; d_call: NA; clone_size: many; j_call: TRBJ2-1; cdr3_aa: CASSYGSHSSYNEQFF; cdr3_nt: TGCGCCAGCAGCTACGGTTCCCACAGCTCCTACAATGAGCAGTTCTTC
v_call: TRBV15; d_call: TRBD1; clone_size: many; j_call: TRBJ2-7; cdr3_aa: CATSRGEAGGVYEQYF; cdr3_nt: TGTGCCACCAGCAGAGGGGAGGCAGGGGGCGTCTACGAGCAGTACTTC
v_call: TRBV10-3; d_call: TRBD2; clone_size: NA; j_call: TRBJ2-1; cdr3_aa: CAIRGYKDLAGGSEQFF; cdr3_nt: TGTGCCATCCGTGGATATAAGGATTTGGCGGGAGGAAGTGAGCAGTTCTTC
v_call: TRBV6-2/TRBV6-3; d_call: TRBD1; clone_size: NA; j_call: TRBJ2-7; cdr3_aa: CASWPRQGSYEQYF; cdr3_nt: TGTGCCAGCTGGCCTCGACAGGGTTCCTACGAGCAGTACTTC
v_call: TRBV9; d_call: TRBD2; clone_size: few; j_call: TRBJ2-3; cdr3_aa: CASSVDGLADSTDTQYF; cdr3_nt: TGTGCCAGCAGCGTAGACGGACTAGCGGATAGCACAGATACGCAGTATTTT
v_call: TRBV3-1; d_call: NA; clone_size: many; j_call: TRBJ1-2; cdr3_aa: CASSQDAYGYTF; cdr3_nt: TGTGCCAGCAGCCAAGATGCCTATGGCTACACCTTC
v_call: TRBV4-3; d_call: NA; clone_size: NA; j_call: TRBJ2-7; cdr3_aa: CASSQVGSRVYEQYF; cdr3_nt: TGCGCCAGCAGCCAAGTGGGATCTAGAGTATACGAGCAGTACTTC
v_call: TRBV5-6; d_call: NA; clone_size: many; j_call: TRBJ2-1; cdr3_aa: CASSLGPLGAGDQDEQFF; cdr3_nt: TGTGCCAGCAGCTTGGGCCCCCTGGGAGCGGGCGACCAGGATGAGCAGTTCTTC
v_call: TRBV20-1; d_call: NA; clone_size: many; j_call: TRBJ2-7; cdr3_aa: CSAPQGLSYEQYF; cdr3_nt: TGCAGTGCTCCCCAAGGTCTCTCCTACGAGCAGTACTTC
v_call: TRBV29-1; d_call: NA; clone_size: NA; j_call: TRBJ2-7; cdr3_aa: CSVWGQGAAYEQCF; cdr3_nt: NA
v_call: TRBV5-1; d_call: TRBD1; clone_size: NA; j_call: TRBJ2-1; cdr3_aa: CASTQGTGYNEQFF; cdr3_nt: TGCGCCAGCACCCAGGGGACAGGTTACAATGAGCAGTTCTTC
v_call: TRBV20-1; d_call: NA; clone_size: many; j_call: TRBJ2-3; cdr3_aa: CSARDKTGTDTQYF; cdr3_nt: TGCAGTGCTAGAGATAAGACAGGCACAGATACGCAGTATTTT
v_call: TRBV6-2/TRBV6-3; d_call: NA; clone_size: NA; j_call: TRBJ2-1; cdr3_aa: CASSSRLDYEQFF; cdr3_nt: TGTGCCAGCAGCTCCCGACTAGACTATGAGCAGTTCTTC
v_call: TRBV28; d_call: TRBD2; clone_size: many; j_call: TRBJ2-7; cdr3_aa: CASKEAGSGDQSSYEQYF; cdr3_nt: TGTGCCAGCAAAGAAGCGGGAAGTGGAGACCAAAGCTCCTACGAGCAGTACTTC
v_call: TRBV6-1; d_call: NA; clone_size: many; j_call: TRBJ2-1; cdr3_aa: CASRAAIQSSHEQFF; cdr3_nt: TGTGCCAGCAGAGCTGCAATCCAATCTTCGCATGAGCAGTTCTTC
v_call: TRBV20-1; d_call: NA; clone_size: NA; j_call: TRBJ2-2; cdr3_aa: CSARAGPSNSGELFF; cdr3_nt: TGCAGTGCTAGAGCGGGGCCTAGTAATAGCGGGGAGCTGTTTTTT
v_call: TRBV6-9; d_call: TRBD1; clone_size: few; j_call: TRBJ2-5; cdr3_aa: CASSYGRRATGVGETQYF; cdr3_nt: TGTGCCAGCAGTTACGGGCGGCGCGCCACAGGGGTGGGGGAGACCCAGTACTTC
v_call: TRBV7-9; d_call: NA; clone_size: many; j_call: TRBJ1-2; cdr3_aa: CASSPGVFGYTF; cdr3_nt: TGTGCCAGCAGCCCAGGCGTTTTTGGCTACACCTTC
v_call: TRBV7-9; d_call: NA; clone_size: NA; j_call: TRBJ1-3; cdr3_aa: CASSQGALGNTIYF; cdr3_nt: TGTGCCAGCAGCCAAGGTGCTCTTGGAAACACCATATATTTT